Below are 16 T cell receptor beta chains sequenced from a single sample in a study of identical twins. TCRdb independently ran MiXCR on the 5' RACE reads; one entry per CDR3 protein. The data show under 250,000 distinct CDR3 sequences, with 10% to 15% seen just once and 4% to 5% held by the top ten. These data were likewise used in another study, on yellow fever vaccine responses in identical twins.

Sequencing was carried out using memory (CD45RO+) T cells sorted from blood. All receptors derive from a woman under 30 in good health.

The chain couples TRBV7-2 to TRBJ2-2; 10 bases map to TRBD1. Losses at the gene ends were 3 bases for V and 6 bases for J; bases not matched to a gene: 4. The CDR3 covers 15 residues. In germline, CDR1 is SGHTA, CDR2 FQGNSA. In DNA form, the CDR3 reads TGTGCCAGCAGCTTCGGGACAGGGGATTCCGGGGAGCTGTTTTTT. It translates to CASSFGTGDSGELFF. The full variable domain, completed using reference TRBV7-2 and TRBJ2-2, is GAGVSQSPSNKVTEKGKDVELRCDPISGHTALYWYRQSLGQGLEFLIYFQGNSAPDKSGLPSDRFSAERTGGSVSTLTIQRTQQEDSAVYLCASSFGTGDSGELFFGEGSRLTVL.

This clonotype has a count of ten or more. The chain recombines TRBV29-1 with TRBJ2-7; a possible D gene is TRBD1 (6 bases). Trimming took off 4 bases at V and 2 bases at J, with 9 bases between the two ends. The CDR3 runs to 12 residues. Germline V gene lookup returns CDR1 SQVTM and CDR2 ANQGSEA. The CDR3 nucleotides read TGCAGCGTTGCAGGGGCCACCTACGAGCAGTACTTC. Translating gives CSVAGATYEQYF.

This sequence joins TRBV6-2 or TRBV6-3 and TRBJ2-3; 7 bases are shared with TRBD1. Germline V lookup: CDR1 MNHEY, CDR2 SVGEGT. The CDR3 has 14 amino acids. Trimming took 10 bases from V and 3 from J; bases not matched to a gene: 10. The CDR3 sequence is CATKQGMNTDTQYF. DNA of the CDR3: TGTGCCACCAAACAGGGGATGAATACAGATACGCAGTATTTT.

At least ten counts were recorded for this clonotype. This chain links TRBV5-1 with TRBJ1-3; no clear D. The germline V and J ends were trimmed by 0 bases and 5 bases, with 12 bases remaining between them. Germline V gene sequence: CDR1 SGHRS, CDR2 YFSETQ. The CDR3 length is 15 residues. The CDR3 sequence: CASSLEGRPRNTIYF. The CDR3 DNA sequence: TGCGCCAGCAGCTTGGAAGGCCGGCCAAGAAACACCATATATTTT.

This clonotype has at least ten counts. V is TRBV5-6 and J is TRBJ1-1; weak D call: TRBD1 (6 bases). V was clipped by 4 bases and J by 1 base, with 23 bases between them. CDR1 SGHDT and CDR2 YYEEEE come from the germline V gene. The CDR3 is made up of 18 amino acids. CDR3 in amino acids: CASSPKQGFRPTNTEAFF. In nucleotides, the CDR3 is TGTGCCAGCAGCCCGAAACAGGGATTTCGTCCAACGAACACTGAAGCTTTCTTT.

The chain links TRBV7-2 to TRBJ2-4; TRBD1 matches 8 bases. V was pared by 6 bases and J by 1 base, with 8 bases of the junction left unmatched. The CDR3 has 16 residues. Per the germline V gene, CDR1 is SGHTA and CDR2 is FQGNSA. The chain's CDR3 is CASRLNRGEAKNIQYF. CDR3 coding DNA: TGTGCCAGCAGACTTAACAGGGGGGAGGCCAAAAACATTCAGTACTTC.

This clonotype occurred a few times. The chain combines TRBV3-1 with TRBJ2-1, with D hard to call. V was pared by 5 bases and J by 7 bases, with 6 bases between. The CDR3 totals 11 residues. Germline values: CDR1 LGHDT, CDR2 YNNKEL (reference sequence). In DNA form, the CDR3 reads TGTGCCAGCAGCACCCTAAATGAGCAGTTCTTC. It specifies CASSTLNEQFF.

This rearrangement joins TRBV4-3 to TRBJ2-1; 12 bases map to TRBD2. The germline gives CDR1 LGHNA, CDR2 YSLEER. V lost 1 base and J lost 7; bases outside the gene matches: 5. This CDR3 is 16 amino acids long. The CDR3 bases are TGCGCCAGCAGCCAAGTTTCTAGCGGGAGGGAAAATGAGCAGTTCTTC. This gives the protein CASSQVSSGRENEQFF.

This clonotype occurred a few times. This chain links TRBV7-9 with TRBJ2-1; weak D call: TRBD2 (6 bases). The CDR3 has 17 amino acids. Trimming pared 1 base from V and 2 bases from J, leaving 15 bases between. Germline loops: CDR1 SEHNR, CDR2 FQNEAQ (reference sequence). The CDR3 region has the DNA TGTGCCAGCAGCTTAGTCCTTAGCGGAGACGCCTACAATGAGCAGTTCTTC. It codes for CASSLVLSGDAYNEQFF.

This sequence joins TRBV3-1 and TRBJ2-1; D not resolved. Germline CDR1 and CDR2: LGHDT and YNNKEL (reference sequence). The CDR3 is 15 residues long. With 0 bases removed from V and 9 bases from J, the gap between germline ends came to 15 bases. CDR3 coding DNA: TGTGCCAGCAGCCAAGACCCCCTGCGACTTTCTGAGCAGTTCTTC. Its protein product is CASSQDPLRLSEQFF.

The chain employs TRBV29-1 and TRBJ2-7; D is possibly TRBD1 (6 bases). With 6 bases removed from V and 2 bases from J, the gap between germline ends came to 11 bases. Germline V gives CDR1 SQVTM, CDR2 ANQGSEA. The CDR3 sequence is 12 residues long. Here the CDR3 DNA reads TGCAGCGTCCTGACAGGACCCTACGAGCAGTACTTC. The encoded protein is CSVLTGPYEQYF.

This sequence joins TRBV4-3 and TRBJ2-1; D ambiguous. Trimming took 0 bases from V and 4 from J, leaving 13 bases between them. The germline V gene encodes CDR1 LGHNA and CDR2 YSLEER. CDR3 size: 16 residues. DNA of the CDR3: TGCGCCAGCAGCCAAGAATCGAGGCCACCGTACAATGAGCAGTTCTTC. The encoded protein is CASSQESRPPYNEQFF.

This clonotype was detected ten times or more. The rearrangement uses TRBV29-1 and TRBJ1-4, with TRBD1 matching over 12 bases. The germline gives CDR1 SQVTM, CDR2 ANQGSEA. J was trimmed by 2 bases and V by 6 bases; bases with no gene match: 4. This CDR3 has 15 amino acids. The CDR3 nucleotides read TGCAGCGTCAAGGGACAGGGGGCTACTAATGAAAAACTGTTTTTT. Translation gives CSVKGQGATNEKLFF.

The chain links TRBV2 to TRBJ2-5, with a possible D match to TRBD2 (5 bases). The CDR3 is 13 amino acids. The V end was cut by 3 bases, the J end by 3 bases, with 8 bases between. From germline, CDR1 is SNHLY and CDR2 FYNNEI. CDR3 nucleotides: TGTGCCAGCAGTGATCCGGGGAAAGAGACCCAGTACTTC. Its protein is CASSDPGKETQYF.

This clonotype was observed at least ten times. The V gene is TRBV15, the J gene TRBJ2-2; weak D call: TRBD2 (6 bases). The germline V and J ends were trimmed by 0 bases and 6 bases, with 8 bases remaining between them. Germline assignment: CDR1 LNHNV and CDR2 YYDKDF (reference sequence). The CDR3 is made up of 14 amino acids. This CDR3 reads CATSRDRGSGELFF. The CDR3 bases are TGTGCCACCAGCAGAGATCGGGGGTCCGGGGAGCTGTTTTTT.

This clonotype was counted only a few times. CDR3 amino acids: CASSLGYRGPYEQYF. The CDR3, as DNA: TGTGCCAGCAGCTTGGGCTACAGGGGCCCCTACGAGCAGTACTTC. V is TRBV5-6 and J is TRBJ2-7, with 7 bases fitting TRBD1. Germline V CDR1 and CDR2: SGHDT, YYEEEE. The J segment lost 2 bases and the V segment lost 0 bases, leaving 5 bases of the junction unmatched. This CDR3 has 15 residues.